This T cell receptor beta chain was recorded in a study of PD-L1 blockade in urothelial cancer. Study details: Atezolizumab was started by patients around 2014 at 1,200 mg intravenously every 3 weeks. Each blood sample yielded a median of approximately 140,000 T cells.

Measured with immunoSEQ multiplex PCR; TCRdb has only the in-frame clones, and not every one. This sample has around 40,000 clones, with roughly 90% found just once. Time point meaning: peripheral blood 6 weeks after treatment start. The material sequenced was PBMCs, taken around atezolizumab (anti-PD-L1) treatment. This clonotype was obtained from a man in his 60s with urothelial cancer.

Here the CDR3 reads CASSPTFIQGNEQFF. In nucleotides, the CDR3 is TGTGCCAGCAGCCCCACATTCATCCAGGGCAATGAGCAGTTCTTC. V usage is TRBV27 and J usage is TRBJ2-1, with D possibly matching TRBD1 (5 bases). V was shortened by 6 bases and J by 6 bases, with 18 bases between the two germline ends. The CDR3 is 15 amino acids. The V gene's germline CDR1 is MNHEY and CDR2 SMNVEV (reference sequence).